The rows below give T cell receptor beta chains drawn from one sample of a study of cytomegalovirus exposure and HLA in healthy donors. Profiled with immunoSEQ multiplex PCR; TCRdb holds only in-frame clones, not every one. The table records 50,000 to 70,000 clones, 75% to 85% of them present only once. Sequenced sample: PBMCs. Receptors originate from a woman in her forties in good health and CMV-seronegative. The CDR3 runs from the conserved cysteine through the conserved F or W. D genes are given only for firm matches. Size is omitted from some rows. Given values are once, few, many or a class for expanded clones.

D	J	V	size	length	CDR3	DNA
.	TRBJ2-7	TRBV6-4	few	14	CASSEKMESGEQYF	TGTGCCAGCAGCGAAAAAATGGAGAGCGGCGAGCAGTACTTC
TRBD2	TRBJ2-1	TRBV14	.	17	CASSQDLGLAGRDEQFF	TGTGCCAGCAGCCAAGATTTGGGCCTAGCGGGACGTGATGAGCAGTTCTTC
TRBD2	TRBJ2-7	TRBV7-6	.	14	CASSLVSGSYEQYF	TGTGCCAGCAGCTTAGTCAGCGGGAGTTACGAGCAGTACTTC
TRBD1	TRBJ2-7	TRBV27	.	14	CASSSRDREYEQYF	TGTGCCAGCAGTTCCCGGGACAGGGAATACGAGCAGTACTTC
.	TRBJ1-4	TRBV7-9	few	14	CASSLVSTNEKLFF	TGTGCCAGCAGCTTAGTATCAACTAATGAAAAACTGTTTTTT
TRBD1	TRBJ1-1	TRBV5-1	.	16	CASSVGQSFMNTEAFF	TGCGCCAGCAGCGTGGGACAGTCGTTCATGAACACTGAAGCTTTCTTT
TRBD1	TRBJ2-7	TRBV6-1	.	13	CATADRAPYEQYF	TGTGCCACCGCGGACAGGGCACCATACGAGCAGTACTTC
TRBD1	TRBJ1-5	TRBV6-6	.	15	CASSYSRQGSQPQHF	TGTGCCAGCAGTTACTCACGACAGGGCTCTCAGCCCCAGCATTTT
.	TRBJ2-1	TRBV5-6	.	15	CASSLGSGSYNEQFF	TGTGCCAGCAGCTTGGGTAGCGGATCCTACAATGAGCAGTTCTTC
TRBD2	TRBJ2-1	TRBV7-8	.	17	CASSLARTSAIYNEQFF	TGTGCCAGCAGCTTAGCCAGGACTAGCGCGATCTACAATGAGCAGTTCTTC
.	TRBJ1-5	TRBV7-2	few	13	CASSLNGARVQHF	TGTGCCAGCAGCTTAAATGGAGCCAGAGTCCAGCATTTT
TRBD2	TRBJ2-1	TRBV15	.	15	CATSREAGGDNEQFF	TGTGCCACCAGCAGAGAAGCGGGAGGTGACAATGAGCAGTTCTTC
TRBD2	TRBJ2-5	TRBV5-1	.	15	CASSLGTSGLETQYF	TGCGCCAGCAGCTTAGGGACTAGCGGTTTGGAGACCCAGTACTTC
TRBD1	TRBJ2-1	TRBV28	once	16	CASSFWGQGSYNEQFF	TGTGCCAGCAGTTTCTGGGGACAGGGGTCCTACAATGAGCAGTTCTTC
TRBD2	TRBJ2-1	TRBV9	.	18	CASSAGTSGPSSYNEQFF	TGTGCCAGCAGCGCCGGGACTAGCGGTCCCAGCTCCTACAATGAGCAGTTCTTC
TRBD1	TRBJ2-2	TRBV7-6	.	14	CASSFGTGTGELFF	TGTGCCAGCAGCTTCGGGACAGGAACCGGGGAGCTGTTTTTT
TRBD1	TRBJ2-2	TRBV9	once	16	CASSDSGTGHSGELFF	TGTGCCAGCAGCGACTCCGGGACAGGGCACTCCGGGGAGCTGTTTTTT
TRBD1	TRBJ2-5	TRBV4-1	.	14	CASSRGQGQETQYF	TGCGCCAGCAGCCGGGGACAGGGCCAAGAGACCCAGTACTTC
TRBD1	TRBJ2-1	TRBV7-3	.	16	CASSSGEGAFYNEQFF	TGTGCCAGCAGCTCCGGCGAGGGGGCTTTCTACAATGAGCAGTTCTTC